The present TCR beta chain was sequenced within a study of siplizumab effects on memory and regulatory T cells. In the case of this clone: The antigen is undetermined.

Study-wide results and limits: Both greater diversity than memory cells and a major contribution to the alloresponse seemed to characterize naive T cells. For siplizumab cultures, the suppressive function of their proliferating Tregs was not confirmed.

Per sample, the assay covered about 9.5 x 10^4 TCR templates. Here immunoSEQ multiplex PCR was the method, and the copy in TCRdb shows in-frame clones only, minus some. Here the sample spans about 97,000 clones, 80% to 95% being singletons. The sequence was obtained from a human donor in good health. The sample comprised non-Treg CD4+ T cells sorted from blood.

The CDR3 nucleotides are TGTGCCAGTACATCCCGACCCTACAATGAGCAGTTCTTC. Protein: CASTSRPYNEQFF. J is TRBJ2-1 and V is TRBV19; no clear D gene. V was cut by 7 bases and J by 2 bases, with 9 bases left in between. This CDR3 contains 13 residues. CDR1 is LNHDA, CDR2 SQIVND, per germline (reference sequence).